This T cell receptor (beta chain) was found in a study of control samples from healthy donors and cancer patients. CDR1 is MGHRA, CDR2 YSYEKL, per germline. V shed 0 bases and J shed 4 bases, with 9 bases lying between them. This CDR3 is 14 amino acids long. To note about this clone: The same CDR3 can be traced to other DNA sequences in this sample.

TCRdb's table, derived via immunoSEQ multiplex PCR, lists solely in-frame clones and lacks some. In the table there are under 300,000 clones, around 80% of which are singletons. This receptor was taken from a woman aged 60-70 years with lung cancer. Sequencing was carried out using PBMCs. The chain employs TRBV4-1 and TRBJ1-2; possibly TRBD1 for D (6 bases). CDR3 in amino acids: CASSQEEGGYGYTF. The DNA of the CDR3 is TGCGCCAGCAGCCAAGAGGAGGGGGGCTATGGCTACACCTTC.